This record concerns one T cell receptor beta chain sequence. The antigen is undetermined. The source of the sample is a study of STAT5B mutations in CD4+ large granular lymphocyte leukemia. Profiling relied on immunoSEQ multiplex PCR, and the TCRdb table lists in-frame clones only, not all of them. This table holds almost 8,500 clones, roughly nine tenths found once. Study results and limitations: Of heterogeneous patient samples, only five to seven CD4-sorted ones were compared for clonality. CD4-sorted patient repertoires seemed more clonal than healthy CD4+ repertoires.

CDR1 LGHNA and CDR2 YSLEER come from the germline V gene. The CDR3 totals 16 residues. Trimming at V came to 0 bases and at J to 0 bases, leaving 5 bases not matched to a gene. V is TRBV4-3 and J is TRBJ2-7, with 7 bases matching TRBD1. The sequence derives from a woman between 65 and 79 years old with CD4+ T-cell large granular lymphocyte leukemia. Specimen: PBMCs. CDR3: CASSQDYSGGSYEQYF. The CDR3 bases are TGCGCCAGCAGCCAAGATTACTCAGGGGGCTCCTACGAGCAGTACTTC.